This TCR beta chain derives from a study of shared clonotypes between healthy human individuals. Study observations and caveats: Researchers sampled blood only, noting tissue repertoires likely differ.

Germline-derived CDR1 and CDR2 are MNHEY and SMNVEV (reference sequence). Trimming took 2 bases from V and 2 from J, leaving 10 bases between them. The CDR3 contains 14 residues. The naive CD8 population came from CD45RO-negative cells selected for CCR7, without terminally differentiated effector memory CD45RA+ cells. All donors qualified as healthy HIV-negative adults and had experienced no recent acute infections or vaccinations. The study drew all its donors from Caucasian adults living in Nashville, Tennessee. About this clone: Its target is unknown. This sample includes further DNA sequences coding for the same CDR3.

Sequenced by immunoSEQ multiplex PCR; TCRdb stores in-frame clones only, minus some. The sample has roughly 2,000,000 clones, roughly 93% seen once. Sequenced sample: naive CD8+ T cells from PBMCs. J is TRBJ2-7 and V is TRBV27; no firm D call. This TCR derives from a young man in good health. Some clones in this sample may be carry-over from other donors' samples. As DNA, the CDR3 is TGTGCCAGCAGTTTAAACCCCAGCGCCTACGAGCAGTACTTC. Its translation is CASSLNPSAYEQYF.